What follows is one T cell receptor beta chain and its context. These data come from a study of blood T cell repertoires in COVID-19. About the research overall: From the United States, Italy and Spain came samples of acute and convalescent COVID-19.

CDR1 is MDHEN, CDR2 SYDVKM, per germline. V was cut by 1 base and J by 3 bases, with 13 bases left in between. The CDR3 runs 15 residues. Using immunoSEQ multiplex PCR, the repertoire was profiled, and TCRdb retains in-frame clones only, with some absent. The sample includes around 400,000 clones, roughly 84% of them seen just once. The specimen sequenced was PBMCs or T cells enriched from blood (not recorded which). The rearrangement joins TRBV28 to TRBJ2-7; a possible D gene is TRBD1 (6 bases). This TCR came from a woman aged 18-35 years who had been exposed to COVID-19. CDR3 sequence (DNA): TGTGCCAGCAGTTTATACGGGACAATCGGCTACGAGCAGTACTTC. It codes for CASSLYGTIGYEQYF.